These T cell receptor beta chains were read from a single sample in a study of blood T cell repertoires in COVID-19. Sequenced by immunoSEQ multiplex PCR; TCRdb stores in-frame clones only, minus some. In the table there are 310,000 or so clones, around nine tenths of which are singletons. The sequencing sample was made of peripheral blood. The receptor set was obtained from a man aged 70 or older with acute or convalescent COVID-19. The CDR3 runs from the conserved cysteine through the conserved F or W. Fields, in order: V gene, clone size, D gene, J gene, CDR3 protein. A D gene is named only where the DNA matches it firmly. Expanded clones are given a class, and other clones once, few, many or no size at all.

TRBV19	NA	TRBD2	TRBJ2-6	CASTLSGRGSGANVLTF
TRBV4-1	NA	NA	TRBJ2-4	CASSQDGGLAKNIQYF
TRBV5-1	NA	TRBD2	TRBJ2-3	CASRVAGGTDTQYF
TRBV5-1	NA	NA	TRBJ1-2	CASSDGGGYTF
TRBV7-8	NA	NA	TRBJ2-7	CASSLNYEQYF
TRBV6-1	NA	TRBD2	TRBJ2-3	CASSESSGVPPDTQYF
TRBV9	NA	TRBD1	TRBJ1-4	CASSVTGGAVKNEKLFF
TRBV6-5	NA	NA	TRBJ1-4	CASLSQGGGEKLFF
TRBV3-1/TRBV3-2	NA	TRBD1	TRBJ1-2	CASSHGTGGYTF
TRBV6-2/TRBV6-3	NA	NA	TRBJ2-5	CASSYVGIRAGEETQYF
TRBV5-1	NA	NA	TRBJ2-3	CASSFEFTDTQYF
TRBV7-9	NA	TRBD2	TRBJ2-7	CASSLVGTSGRGGRYEQYF
TRBV4-3	NA	NA	TRBJ1-3	CASSQASRGTSGNTIYF
TRBV6-2/TRBV6-3	NA	TRBD2	TRBJ2-5	CASSSSRTSGEETQYF
TRBV28	few	NA	TRBJ1-5	CASSFRGISNQPQHF
TRBV5-1	NA	NA	TRBJ1-2	CASSATGLSPPDYGYTF
TRBV10-3	NA	TRBD2	TRBJ2-7	CATNSGILYEQYF
TRBV5-1	NA	TRBD1	TRBJ1-4	CASSLMTGVDEKLFF
TRBV6-5	NA	NA	TRBJ1-2	CASSYNTYDGYGYTF
TRBV6-2/TRBV6-3	NA	TRBD2	TRBJ2-2	CASSPRGGLAATGELFF
TRBV10-3	NA	TRBD1	TRBJ2-1	CAISERIVPGQGSQSHEQFF
TRBV28	NA	NA	TRBJ2-7	CASIAGGYEQYF
TRBV2	NA	NA	TRBJ1-4	CASRSTGATNEKLFF
TRBV6-6	once	TRBD2	TRBJ2-1	CASSRGLRLASSYNEQFF
TRBV5-6	once	TRBD1	TRBJ1-3	CASSLLTGVGNTIYF
TRBV29-1	once	TRBD1	TRBJ2-5	CSTRTGVVGETQYF
TRBV3-1/TRBV3-2	NA	NA	TRBJ2-2	CASCPGAGELFF
TRBV12-2	NA	NA	TRBJ1-2	CASRLVSPLVYGYTF
TRBV5-6	NA	TRBD1	TRBJ1-2	CASTPRRTGGSNYGYTF
TRBV5-4	NA	TRBD1	TRBJ1-2	CASRGTGPGQIPNYGYTF
TRBV9	NA	TRBD2	TRBJ2-1	CASSVGAGGRYSYNEQFF
TRBV11-2	NA	TRBD2	TRBJ2-7	CASSFQGLGFDEQYF
TRBV19	NA	NA	TRBJ1-1	CASSISAGSEAFF
TRBV5-8	NA	NA	TRBJ2-3	CASSSTGSRADTQYF
TRBV13	NA	NA	TRBJ2-4	CASSLLGYGGENIQYF
TRBV7-2	many	TRBD1	TRBJ2-7	CASSHRTGTYEQYF
TRBV30	NA	NA	TRBJ2-1	CAWSDPGLTTNEQFF
TRBV7-2	once	TRBD2	TRBJ2-3	CASSLGIAGGRNTQYF
TRBV15	NA	TRBD1	TRBJ2-7	CATSRVDRDVSGEQYF
TRBV11-3	once	NA	TRBJ2-1	CASSQPRASYNEQFF
TRBV4-2	NA	NA	TRBJ1-2	CASSQVSDLSGYTF
TRBV5-4	NA	NA	TRBJ1-6	CASSDPRANSPLHF
TRBV6-1	NA	NA	TRBJ1-1	CASSEQGRPDTEAFF
TRBV5-1	NA	NA	TRBJ2-7	CASSLGGRTYEQYF
TRBV6-5	once	NA	TRBJ1-2	CASTVGANYGYTF
TRBV5-6	NA	NA	TRBJ1-6	CASSLGHRYSYNSPLHF
TRBV7-9	NA	NA	TRBJ2-5	CASSLILVETQYF
TRBV18	NA	TRBD1	TRBJ2-4	CASSPPGQGSKNIQYF
TRBV19	once	TRBD2	TRBJ2-5	CASSGTSGSETQYF
TRBV19	NA	NA	TRBJ2-2	CASSFNSPTGELFF